These 7 T cell receptor beta chains share one sample of origin, sequenced in a study of OX40 agonist ivuxolimab in advanced cancers. Only in-frame clones appear in the TCRdb table, and some are missing; sequencing was by immunoSEQ multiplex PCR. The repertoire includes approximately 30,000 clones, about nine tenths of them detected once, and about a quarter sits in the top ten. The input for sequencing was CD4+ or CD8+ T cells sorted from blood, taken in a trial of the OX40 agonist ivuxolimab. All receptors come from an adult with an advanced solid tumor such as melanoma, head and neck, liver or kidney cancer.

The chain combines TRBV9 with TRBJ1-1; TRBD1 is a possible D gene (5 bases). Germline V gives CDR1 SGDLS, CDR2 YYNGEE. This CDR3 comprises 16 residues. V lost 0 bases, J lost 0 bases, and 12 bases lay in between. The CDR3 DNA sequence: TGTGCCAGCAGCGTAGATCTGGGGGGAGTGAACACTGAAGCTTTCTTT. Amino acids: CASSVDLGGVNTEAFF.

This clone was seen once. The V and J genes are TRBV15 and TRBJ2-7; weak D call: TRBD2 (6 bases). This CDR3 has 17 amino acids. V lost 3 bases to trimming and J lost 0 bases, with 18 bases between them. CDR1 LNHNV and CDR2 YYDKDF come from the germline V gene (reference sequence). The CDR3 region has the DNA TGTGCCACCAGCAGTCCACATAGCGGAGCAAGCTCCTACGAGCAGTACTTC. Translated: CATSSPHSGASSYEQYF.

V gene TRBV27 combines with J gene TRBJ1-1; 7 nucleotides align to TRBD1. The CDR3 has 18 residues. V lost 6 bases and J lost 2; bases outside the gene matches: 18. Germline V gives CDR1 MNHEY, CDR2 SMNVEV (reference sequence). The CDR3 is CASSPGHQWGTANTEAFF. CDR3 coding DNA: TGTGCCAGCAGCCCCGGTCATCAGTGGGGGACAGCCAACACTGAAGCTTTCTTT.

This rearrangement joins TRBV27 to TRBJ2-1, with D hard to call. Germline V gives CDR1 MNHEY, CDR2 SMNVEV (reference sequence). There are 13 residues in the CDR3. V dropped 2 bases and J dropped 5 bases, with 7 bases sitting between them. The CDR3 protein is CASSLTPNNEQFF. The CDR3 nucleotides read TGTGCCAGCAGTTTAACGCCAAACAATGAGCAGTTCTTC.

The rearrangement joins TRBV7-9 to TRBJ1-5; D may be TRBD1 (6 bases). The CDR3 consists of 18 residues. The V end lost 5 bases, the J end lost 5 bases, and 25 bases lay between the germline ends. The V gene's germline CDR1 is SEHNR and CDR2 FQNEAQ (reference sequence). For the CDR3, the DNA is TGTGCCAGCAGCCCAGACCTGGTGGGGGGCTTGGTGGATCAGCCCCAGCATTTT. This codes for CASSPDLVGGLVDQPQHF.

This clone has just a few counts. Other DNA sequences in this specimen translate into the identical CDR3. The chain recombines TRBV9 with TRBJ1-1, with D perhaps matching TRBD1 (5 bases). V was clipped by 2 bases and J by 4 bases, with 9 bases between them. This CDR3 has 13 residues. Germline loops: CDR1 SGDLS, CDR2 YYNGEE. CDR3 loop: CASSVQGGTEAFF. CDR3 bases: TGTGCCAGCAGCGTTCAGGGAGGCACTGAAGCTTTCTTT.

The V gene is TRBV19, the J gene TRBJ2-7; D might be TRBD2 (6 bases). Trimming removed 9 bases at V and 6 bases at J, with 18 bases between. From germline, CDR1 is LNHDA and CDR2 SQIVND (reference sequence). CDR3 length: 13 residues. CDR3 residues: CASESGTFSEQYF. DNA for the CDR3: TGTGCCAGCGAATCCGGGACTTTCTCCGAGCAGTACTTC.